The entry below gives a single TCR beta chain sequence along with its context. Authors' analysis steps: Amplified reference gene primers provided the basis for estimating nucleated cell counts. The assay was immunoSEQ multiplex PCR, and TCRdb's table has in-frame clones only and misses some. V, J and clone size derive from that table, while D and trimming were established from the DNA sequence. The sample contains around 110,000 clones, 80% to 95% of which appear only once. The data originate from a study of blood T cell repertoires in COVID-19. At the level of the study: The study drew acute and convalescent COVID-19 samples from the United States, Italy and Spain. The cDNA or gDNA used as material had been derived from T cells, B-cell-depleted T cells, or PBMCs.

The sequence was obtained from a woman aged 25 to 45 with acute or convalescent COVID-19. Input material: peripheral blood.

The CDR3 nucleotides are TGTGCCAGTAGTTCCCTCAGACAGTCGACCTATGGCTACACCTTC. As protein: CASSSLRQSTYGYTF. The genes are TRBV19 and TRBJ1-2, with D perhaps TRBD1 (5 bases). Germline V CDR1 and CDR2: LNHDA, SQIVND (reference sequence). The V gene lost 5 bases and the J gene lost 4 bases, with 17 bases spanning the gap. The length of the CDR3 is 15 residues.